A selection of T cell receptor beta chains follows, all from one sample in a study of blood T cell repertoires in COVID-19. TCRdb's table, derived via immunoSEQ multiplex PCR, lists solely in-frame clones and lacks some. Altogether about 34,000 clones are present, less than 95% being singletons, with the ten largest covering roughly a fifth. The sample comprised peripheral blood. All receptors come from a man aged 80 or over with acute or convalescent COVID-19. Both conserved end residues are part of each CDR3. D genes are given only for firm matches. Where a row states a size, it is once, few, many or the class of an expanded clone; other rows omit it.

abundance: .; d_gene: TRBD2; v_gene: TRBV18; j_gene: TRBJ2-7; CDR3aa: CASSPSGGTSGGFEQYF; CDR3nt: TGTGCCAGCTCACCAAGTGGGGGGACTAGCGGGGGCTTCGAGCAGTACTTC
abundance: .; d_gene: .; v_gene: TRBV4-2; j_gene: TRBJ1-5; CDR3aa: CASSQDAGGNQPQHF; CDR3nt: TGTGCCAGCAGCCAAGATGCGGGGGGCAATCAGCCCCAGCATTTT
abundance: .; d_gene: TRBD1; v_gene: TRBV18; j_gene: TRBJ1-3; CDR3aa: CASSAFRGSGNTIYF; CDR3nt: TGTGCCAGCTCAGCCTTCAGGGGGAGTGGAAACACCATATATTTT
abundance: .; d_gene: TRBD1; v_gene: TRBV2; j_gene: TRBJ1-2; CDR3aa: CASSVDRDYGYTF; CDR3nt: TGTGCCAGCAGTGTCGACAGGGACTATGGCTACACCTTC
abundance: .; d_gene: TRBD1; v_gene: TRBV30; j_gene: TRBJ1-4; CDR3aa: CAWSWTGRNEKLFF; CDR3nt: TGTGCCTGGAGTTGGACAGGGAGAAATGAAAAACTGTTTTTT
abundance: .; d_gene: TRBD1; v_gene: TRBV4-1; j_gene: TRBJ2-3; CDR3aa: CASRRTGAYTDTQYF; CDR3nt: TGCGCCAGCAGACGAACAGGGGCCTACACAGATACGCAGTATTTT
abundance: few; d_gene: .; v_gene: TRBV5-1; j_gene: TRBJ2-2; CDR3aa: CASSVQGSTGELFF; CDR3nt: TGCGCCAGCAGCGTACAGGGAAGCACCGGGGAGCTGTTTTTT
abundance: .; d_gene: .; v_gene: TRBV5-4; j_gene: TRBJ2-5; CDR3aa: CASSSGQFQETQYF; CDR3nt: TGTGCCAGCAGCTCGGGACAATTCCAAGAGACCCAGTACTTC
abundance: .; d_gene: .; v_gene: TRBV6-1; j_gene: TRBJ1-4; CDR3aa: CASSEGRGEKLFF; CDR3nt: TGTGCCAGCAGTGAAGGGCGGGGTGAAAAACTGTTTTTT
abundance: .; d_gene: TRBD1; v_gene: TRBV28; j_gene: TRBJ2-7; CDR3aa: CASSLYAGTASWGEQYF; CDR3nt: TGTGCCAGCAGTTTATATGCTGGGACAGCCTCATGGGGCGAGCAGTACTTC
abundance: once; d_gene: .; v_gene: TRBV5-1; j_gene: TRBJ1-6; CDR3aa: CASSLTRVDSPLHF; CDR3nt: TGCGCCAGCAGCTTGACCAGGGTTGATTCACCCCTCCACTTT
abundance: .; d_gene: TRBD1; v_gene: TRBV24-1; j_gene: TRBJ2-2; CDR3aa: CATSEAGTANTGELFF; CDR3nt: TGTGCCACCAGTGAGGCCGGGACAGCGAACACCGGGGAGCTGTTTTTT
abundance: .; d_gene: TRBD1; v_gene: TRBV15; j_gene: TRBJ1-3; CDR3aa: CATSREGQSGNTIYF; CDR3nt: TGTGCCACCAGCAGAGAGGGACAGTCTGGAAACACCATATATTTT
abundance: .; d_gene: .; v_gene: TRBV11-2; j_gene: TRBJ2-7; CDR3aa: CASSHEGFEQYF; CDR3nt: TGTGCCAGCAGCCACGAGGGCTTCGAGCAGTACTTC
abundance: .; d_gene: .; v_gene: TRBV5-6; j_gene: TRBJ2-2; CDR3aa: CASSGANTGELFF; CDR3nt: TGTGCCAGCAGCGGAGCGAACACCGGGGAGCTGTTTTTT
abundance: .; d_gene: .; v_gene: TRBV2; j_gene: TRBJ1-1; CDR3aa: CASSAGFPNTEAFF; CDR3nt: TGTGCCAGCAGCGCAGGATTCCCGAACACTGAAGCTTTCTTT
abundance: once; d_gene: TRBD2; v_gene: TRBV5-5; j_gene: TRBJ2-3; CDR3aa: CASRSTGGPTDTQYF; CDR3nt: TGTGCCAGCAGGTCGACGGGGGGACCCACAGATACGCAGTATTTT
abundance: once; d_gene: TRBD1; v_gene: TRBV10-1; j_gene: TRBJ2-7; CDR3aa: CASSFGQASSYEQYF; CDR3nt: TGCGCCAGCAGCTTTGGACAGGCCAGCTCCTACGAGCAGTACTTC
abundance: .; d_gene: TRBD1; v_gene: TRBV5-1; j_gene: TRBJ2-7; CDR3aa: CASSLTGDYEQYF; CDR3nt: TGCGCCAGCAGCTTGACAGGGGACTACGAGCAGTACTTC
abundance: .; d_gene: TRBD1; v_gene: TRBV15; j_gene: TRBJ1-6; CDR3aa: CATSRTGTGISPLHF; CDR3nt: TGTGCCACCAGCAGGACCGGGACAGGGATTTCACCCCTCCACTTT
abundance: .; d_gene: .; v_gene: TRBV19; j_gene: TRBJ1-1; CDR3aa: CASTERSGTEAFF; CDR3nt: TGTGCCAGTACCGAGCGATCGGGCACTGAAGCTTTCTTT
abundance: .; d_gene: TRBD1; v_gene: TRBV11-3; j_gene: TRBJ1-2; CDR3aa: CASSAVQGGTNYGYTF; CDR3nt: TGTGCCAGCAGCGCCGTACAGGGGGGGACTAACTATGGCTACACCTTC
abundance: .; d_gene: TRBD1; v_gene: TRBV19; j_gene: TRBJ2-2; CDR3aa: CASSMGTGNTGELFF; CDR3nt: TGTGCCAGTAGTATGGGGACAGGGAACACCGGGGAGCTGTTTTTT
abundance: .; d_gene: TRBD2; v_gene: TRBV5-4; j_gene: TRBJ2-3; CDR3aa: CASSLAKRAGGPDTQYF; CDR3nt: TGTGCCAGCAGCTTGGCCAAACGGGCGGGGGGGCCGGATACGCAGTATTTT
abundance: .; d_gene: .; v_gene: TRBV5-5; j_gene: TRBJ1-5; CDR3aa: CASSQDLSNQPQHF; CDR3nt: TGTGCCAGCAGCCAGGATCTTAGCAATCAGCCCCAGCATTTT
abundance: .; d_gene: .; v_gene: TRBV9; j_gene: TRBJ1-2; CDR3aa: CASSVGHREMFGYTF; CDR3nt: TGTGCCAGCAGCGTAGGCCACAGGGAGATGTTTGGCTACACCTTC
abundance: .; d_gene: TRBD1; v_gene: TRBV27; j_gene: TRBJ1-5; CDR3aa: CASSDRGISNQPQHF; CDR3nt: TGTGCCAGCAGTGACAGGGGTATCAGCAATCAGCCCCAGCATTTT
abundance: few; d_gene: .; v_gene: TRBV7-9; j_gene: TRBJ1-3; CDR3aa: CASSLGGLGNTIYF; CDR3nt: TGTGCCAGCAGCCTAGGTGGGCTCGGAAACACCATATATTTT
abundance: .; d_gene: TRBD2; v_gene: TRBV20-1; j_gene: TRBJ2-5; CDR3aa: CSASGTSGLQETQYF; CDR3nt: TGCAGTGCTAGTGGGACTAGCGGGCTCCAAGAGACCCAGTACTTC
abundance: .; d_gene: TRBD1; v_gene: TRBV6-5; j_gene: TRBJ1-2; CDR3aa: CASTLTGIQYGYTF; CDR3nt: TGTGCCAGCACTCTGACAGGGATTCAATATGGCTACACCTTC
abundance: once; d_gene: .; v_gene: TRBV29-1; j_gene: TRBJ2-7; CDR3aa: CSVVRQGYYEQYF; CDR3nt: TGCAGCGTTGTCAGGCAGGGTTACTACGAGCAGTACTTC